This T cell receptor (beta chain) comes out of a study of blood T cell repertoires in COVID-19. As for the study in general: Sites in the United States, Italy and Spain provided acute and convalescent COVID-19 samples. The cDNA or gDNA used as material had been derived from T cells, B-cell-depleted T cells, or PBMCs.

The data were produced by immunoSEQ multiplex PCR, yet TCRdb's version contains in-frame clones alone and is incomplete. The table includes around 200,000 clones, roughly nine tenths detected once. V was shortened by 4 bases and J by 1 base, with 10 bases between the two germline ends. This CDR3 spans 14 amino acids. Germline values: CDR1 SGHNT, CDR2 YENEEA. This clone was counted a few times. The origin of this receptor is a woman in her forties or fifties with acute or convalescent COVID-19. This rearrangement joins TRBV11-3 to TRBJ1-1; D is unresolved. The sequenced sample consisted of peripheral blood. The CDR3 here is CASSSRGKNTEAFF. CDR3 nucleotides: TGTGCCAGCAGCTCACGGGGAAAGAACACTGAAGCTTTCTTT.